The 18 T cell receptor beta chains below come from one sample, sequenced in a study of cytomegalovirus exposure and HLA in healthy donors. Amplification used 60 Vbeta primers and 13 Jbeta primers. Using immunoSEQ multiplex PCR, the repertoire was profiled, and TCRdb retains in-frame clones only, with some absent. The sample gives roughly 140,000 clones, around four fifths of which show up once; 3% to 3.5% is in the top ten. Material for sequencing was PBMCs. The receptors come from a male donor in good health and CMV-seronegative.

The V call is TRBV4-1, the J call TRBJ2-7; 10 nucleotides line up with TRBD2. The CDR3 extends over 15 amino acids. V lost 4 bases to trimming and J lost 1 base; unmatched junction nucleotides: 4. Germline CDR1 is MGHRA and CDR2 is YSYEKL. The CDR3 bases are TGCGCCAGCAGCCGGACTAGCGGTCTATCCTACGAGCAGTACTTC. Translation gives CASSRTSGLSYEQYF.

The rearrangement joins TRBV6-4 to TRBJ2-2; TRBD1 aligns across 9 bases. The trim removed 5 bases at V and 7 bases at J, leaving 5 bases unmatched. CDR3 length equals 14 residues. Germline CDR1 reads MRHNA; CDR2 reads SNTAGT. In DNA, the CDR3 is TGTGCCAGCAGTAACAGGGGGCAGGACGGGGAGCTGTTTTTT. This encodes CASSNRGQDGELFF.

The chain uses TRBV15 and TRBJ2-7, with D tentatively TRBD2 (6 bases). V was pared by 2 bases and J by 9 bases, with 17 bases between. This CDR3 has 14 residues. Germline V gene sequence: CDR1 LNHNV, CDR2 YYDKDF (reference sequence). The CDR3 DNA reads as TGTGCCACCAGCAGACTGCGGGGCCTAGGCGCGCAGTACTTC. Protein sequence: CATSRLRGLGAQYF.

The chain combines TRBV7-3 with TRBJ1-2; D perhaps matches TRBD1 (5 bases). V was clipped by 4 bases and J by 4 bases, with 16 bases between them. Germline V CDR1 and CDR2: SGHTA, FQGTGA. The CDR3 spans 15 residues. This chain's CDR3 is CASSYLAGPAYGYTF. DNA for the CDR3: TGTGCCAGCAGCTACCTGGCGGGACCCGCCTATGGCTACACCTTC.

The chain carries TRBV28 and TRBJ1-2; D not resolved. V was pared by 6 bases and J by 3 bases, with 11 bases between. CDR3 length: 13 residues. CDR1 MDHEN and CDR2 SYDVKM come from the germline V gene. The DNA of the CDR3 is TGTGCCAGCAGCACCGAAGAGGACTATGGCTACACCTTC. Encoded protein: CASSTEEDYGYTF.

The chain recombines TRBV18 with TRBJ2-1; 12 bases match TRBD1. Germline CDR1 reads KGHSH; CDR2 reads LQKENI. This CDR3 region has 17 residues. Trimming cost V 5 bases and J 8 bases; bases outside gene matches: 13. In nucleotides, the CDR3 is TGTGCCAGCTCAGCATGGACCGGGACAGGGGGCTCACATGAGCAGTTCTTC. The encoded protein is CASSAWTGTGGSHEQFF.

This chain connects TRBV6-1 to TRBJ1-5; possible D gene TRBD1, 5 bases. V lost 5 bases to trimming and J lost 3 bases, with 14 bases between them. The CDR3 runs 15 residues. Per germline, CDR1 MNHNS and CDR2 SASEGT. The CDR3 protein is CASSFLRQFNQPQHF. CDR3 in DNA: TGTGCCAGCAGTTTCCTTAGACAGTTCAATCAGCCCCAGCATTTT.

The chain joins TRBV6-5 to TRBJ1-2; a weak D match, TRBD1 (5 bases). The CDR3 contains 12 residues. The V and J ends lost 5 bases and 6 bases respectively, with 10 bases between them. Germline lookup yields CDR1 MNHEY and CDR2 SVGAGI. CDR3 amino acids: CASSTRVDGYTF. CDR3 in DNA: TGTGCCAGCAGTACCAGGGTCGATGGCTACACCTTC.

V is TRBV5-4 and J is TRBJ1-2; TRBD1 matches 7 bases. CDR3 length equals 16 residues. V shed 3 bases and J 2 bases; nucleotides not matched to a gene: 10. The germline V gene encodes CDR1 SGHNT and CDR2 YYREEE (reference sequence). The CDR3 spells CASSSRVTGQNYGYTF. DNA of the CDR3: TGTGCCAGCAGCTCTAGGGTGACAGGGCAAAACTATGGCTACACCTTC.

This clone occurred a few times. This chain joins TRBV28 and TRBJ2-2, with D possibly matching TRBD1 (5 bases). CDR1 and CDR2 from the germline V gene are MDHEN and SYDVKM. This CDR3 spans 12 amino acids. Deletions cut 6 bases from V and 6 bases from J, with 8 bases between. Here the CDR3 reads CASRRQSGELFF. Written as DNA, the CDR3 is TGTGCCAGCAGGAGACAGTCCGGGGAGCTGTTTTTT.

V usage is TRBV28 and J usage is TRBJ2-5; TRBD1 matches at 7 bases. This CDR3 comprises 17 residues. Germline-derived CDR1 and CDR2 are MDHEN and SYDVKM. With V trimmed by 5 bases and J by 3 bases, 15 bases remained unmatched. The CDR3 reads CASSPSPGQDSKETQYF. The CDR3 DNA reads as TGTGCCAGCAGTCCCTCCCCCGGACAGGACTCAAAAGAGACCCAGTACTTC. The full variable domain, with the rest looked up from reference TRBV28 and TRBJ2-5, is DVKVTQSSRYLVKRTGEKVFLECVQDMDHENMFWYRQDPGLGLRLIYFSYDVKMKEKGDIPEGYSVSREKKERFSLILESASTNQTSMYLCASSPSPGQDSKETQYFGPGTRLLVL.

This clone has just one count. The chain recombines TRBV19 with TRBJ2-2; 11 nucleotides agree with TRBD2. Germline V CDR1 and CDR2: LNHDA, SQIVND (reference sequence). The junction had 7 bases not matched to a gene; V was cut back by 6 bases and J by 7 bases. The CDR3 is made up of 15 amino acids. DNA for the CDR3: TGTGCCAGTAGGCGAACTAGCGGGAGTGGCGGGGAGCTGTTTTTT. The encoded protein is CASRRTSGSGGELFF. The complete variable domain, with remaining parts taken from reference TRBV19 and TRBJ2-2, reads DGGITQSPKYLFRKEGQNVTLSCEQNLNHDAMYWYRQDPGQGLRLIYYSQIVNDFQKGDIAEGYSVSREKKESFPLTVTSAQKNPTAFYLCASRRTSGSGGELFFGEGSRLTVL.

This clone was picked up a small number of times. The chain has TRBV5-1 and TRBJ2-7; D is undetermined. The CDR3 totals 12 residues. Trimming pared 1 base from V and 3 bases from J, leaving 5 bases between. Germline loops: CDR1 SGHRS, CDR2 YFSETQ. The CDR3 spells CASSLTSYEQYF. The DNA for the CDR3 is TGCGCCAGCAGCTTGACCAGCTACGAGCAGTACTTC.

This chain uses TRBV6-1 with TRBJ1-5, with TRBD1 matching over 9 bases. The length of the CDR3 is 14 residues. Germline loops: CDR1 MNHNS, CDR2 SASEGT. Losses at the gene ends were 4 bases for V and 9 bases for J; bases not matched to a gene: 7. The CDR3 reads CASSAPTGGVPQHF. In nucleotides, the CDR3 is TGTGCCAGCAGTGCCCCAACAGGGGGCGTGCCCCAGCATTTT.

This clone has a single count. The chain recombines TRBV27 with TRBJ1-2, with D uncertain. The germline V gene encodes CDR1 MNHEY and CDR2 SMNVEV (reference sequence). CDR3 size: 14 residues. Between the trimmed V and J ends, which lost 6 bases and 0 bases, there was a span of 11 bases. CDR3 loop: CASRPAGTNYGYTF. In DNA form, the CDR3 reads TGTGCCAGCAGGCCCGCCGGGACTAACTATGGCTACACCTTC.

This clone was seen more than once but under ten times. The rearrangement links TRBV7-9 to TRBJ1-1, with 7 bases that match TRBD1. The CDR3 loop spans 12 amino acids. Germline CDR1 and CDR2: SEHNR and FQNEAQ (reference sequence). Trimming removed 4 bases from V and 7 bases from J; junction bases left unmatched: 3. The chain's CDR3 is CASSSGQLEAFF. In DNA form, the CDR3 reads TGTGCCAGCAGCTCGGGACAGCTTGAAGCTTTCTTT.

This clone was detected once. The V gene is TRBV4-3, the J gene TRBJ2-3, with TRBD1 matching 9 bases. Germline CDR1 is LGHNA and CDR2 is YSLEER. Losses at the gene ends were 4 bases for V and 2 bases for J; bases not matched to a gene: 13. The CDR3 sequence is 18 residues long. The CDR3 loop reads CASSLRDRVTFYTDTQYF. DNA for the CDR3: TGCGCCAGCAGCCTAAGGGACAGGGTGACTTTTTACACAGATACGCAGTATTTT.

CDR3: CSARLRDTEAFF. The CDR3 DNA reads TGCAGCGCCCGATTGAGGGACACTGAAGCTTTCTTT. The chain combines TRBV29-1 with TRBJ1-1; D is unresolved. The CDR3 spans 12 residues. CDR1 is SQVTM, CDR2 ANQGSEA, per germline. Between the trimmed V and J ends, which lost 7 bases and 3 bases, there was a span of 12 bases. Drawing the rest from reference TRBV29-1 and TRBJ1-1, the complete variable domain is SAVISQKPSRDICQRGTSLTIQCQVDSQVTMMFWYRQQPGQSLTLIATANQGSEATYESGFVIDKFPISRPNLTFSTLTVSNMSPEDSSIYLCSARLRDTEAFFGQGTRLTVV.